These 27 T cell receptor beta chains originate from one sample sequenced in a study of shared clonotypes between healthy human individuals. It was CD45RO-negative cells, positively selected for CCR7, that made up naive CD8 cells, with terminally differentiated effector memory CD45RA+ cells excluded. Only in-frame clones appear in the TCRdb table, and some are missing; sequencing was by immunoSEQ multiplex PCR. The table includes under 600,000 clones, roughly 98% detected once. Sequencing was done on a sample of naive CD8+ T cells sorted from blood. The receptor source for this set is a man aged 30-40 years in good health.

The chain carries TRBV19 and TRBJ2-2; D may be TRBD2 (6 bases). V lost 6 bases and J 5 bases, leaving 28 bases between the germline ends. Germline V gene lookup returns CDR1 LNHDA and CDR2 SQIVND (reference sequence). The CDR3 spans 19 residues. The CDR3 DNA sequence: TGTGCCAGTAGAACCATTCCGGGACGGGCCTTAGGAGGGACCGGGGAGCTGTTTTTT. It specifies CASRTIPGRALGGTGELFF.

This rearrangement joins TRBV4-1 to TRBJ2-2, with 10 bases that match TRBD2. The CDR3 length is 18 residues. Germline V gene data show CDR1 as MGHRA and CDR2 as YSYEKL. V lost 4 bases and J lost 6; bases outside the gene matches: 14. CDR3 residues: CASSRLEGSSGSSGELFF. DNA of the CDR3: TGCGCCAGCAGCCGCTTGGAGGGATCTAGCGGGAGTTCCGGGGAGCTGTTTTTT.

The chain has TRBV11-2 and TRBJ2-6; weak D call: TRBD1 (7 bases). The CDR3 is made up of 17 amino acids. Germline CDR1 is SGHAT and CDR2 is FQNNGV. V was clipped by 5 bases and J by 1 base, with 15 bases between them. The CDR3 coding sequence is TGTGCCAGCAGCCGCGGGACAGTTGTTTCTGGGGCCAACGTCCTGACTTTC. Its protein product is CASSRGTVVSGANVLTF.

The V gene is TRBV13, the J gene TRBJ2-5, with D tentatively TRBD2 (6 bases). The CDR3 runs 13 residues. V dropped 4 bases and J dropped 4 bases, with 10 bases sitting between them. CDR1 is PRHDT and CDR2 is FYEKMQ in the germline V gene (reference sequence). CDR3 bases: TGTGCCAGCAGCTCCGGGGGAGGAGAGACCCAGTACTTC. It encodes CASSSGGGETQYF. Supplemented by reference TRBV13 and TRBJ2-5, the full variable domain reads AAGVIQSPRHLIKEKRETATLKCYPIPRHDTVYWYQQGPGQDPQFLISFYEKMQSDKGSIPDRFSAQQFSDYHSELNMSSLELGDSALYFCASSSGGGETQYFGPGTRLLVL.

The chain recombines TRBV13 with TRBJ1-5; 7 bases are a match to TRBD1. Unmatched junction bases numbered 4, after V lost 3 bases and J lost 5 bases. The CDR3 runs to 14 residues. Germline assignment: CDR1 PRHDT and CDR2 FYEKMQ (reference sequence). The CDR3 loop reads CASSLGDSHQPQHF. CDR3 in DNA: TGTGCCAGCAGCTTGGGGGACAGCCATCAGCCCCAGCATTTT.

The chain joins TRBV7-9 to TRBJ2-2; D is ambiguous. Germline loops: CDR1 SEHNR, CDR2 FQNEAQ (reference sequence). The CDR3 length is 14 residues. V was shortened by 2 bases and J by 2 bases, with 6 bases between the two germline ends. The CDR3 region is CASSLIVNTGELFF. The CDR3 nucleotides are TGTGCCAGCAGCTTAATCGTAAACACCGGGGAGCTGTTTTTT.

The chain's CDR3 is CASSPRDRYSGELFF. The DNA of the CDR3 is TGTGCCAGCAGCCCGAGGGACAGATATTCCGGGGAGCTGTTTTTT. The genes are TRBV7-9 and TRBJ2-2; 7 bases map to TRBD1. J lost 6 bases, V lost 5 bases, and 9 bases had no gene match. Germline V gene data show CDR1 as SEHNR and CDR2 as FQNEAQ (reference sequence). The CDR3 covers 15 residues.

The genes are TRBV14 and TRBJ2-3, with a possible D match to TRBD1 (6 bases). Germline V CDR1 and CDR2: SGHDN, FVKESK. The CDR3 spans 15 residues. The V gene lost 1 base and the J gene lost 0 bases, with 8 bases spanning the gap. The CDR3 spells CASSQGTASTDTQYF. CDR3 coding DNA: TGTGCCAGCAGCCAAGGGACAGCGAGCACAGATACGCAGTATTTT.

The chain is built from TRBV27 and TRBJ2-7; D might be TRBD1 (5 bases). V lost 3 bases, J lost 0 bases, and 9 bases lay in between. CDR3 length: 14 amino acids. Germline assignment: CDR1 MNHEY and CDR2 SMNVEV (reference sequence). In DNA, the CDR3 is TGTGCCAGCAGTTTTTTAGGGGCCTCCTACGAGCAGTACTTC. Translating it yields CASSFLGASYEQYF.

The gene calls are TRBV7-6 and TRBJ2-7; D call uncertain. The CDR3 is made up of 14 amino acids. V shed 5 bases and J shed 5 bases, with 16 bases lying between them. Germline-derived CDR1 and CDR2 are SGHVS and FNYEAQ. Written as DNA, the CDR3 is TGTGCCAGCAGCACCCATCCGGGTCGCGACGAGCAGTACTTC. Translation gives CASSTHPGRDEQYF. Full variable domain (missing parts from reference TRBV7-6 and TRBJ2-7): GAGVSQSPRYKVTKRGQDVALRCDPISGHVSLYWYRQALGQGPEFLTYFNYEAQQDKSGLPNDRFSAERPEGSISTLTIQRTEQRDSAMYRCASSTHPGRDEQYFGPGTRLTVT.

The chain couples TRBV14 to TRBJ2-2, with D unresolved. CDR3 length: 14 amino acids. The V and J ends lost 1 base and 6 bases respectively, with 9 bases between them. Looked up from germline, CDR1 is SGHDN and CDR2 is FVKESK. In DNA, the CDR3 is TGTGCCAGCAGCCAAGCGGTCTCTCCCGGGGAGCTGTTTTTT. Translated: CASSQAVSPGELFF.

The chain couples TRBV7-9 to TRBJ2-3; D not certain. The CDR3 spans 15 residues. Germline CDR1 reads SEHNR; CDR2 reads FQNEAQ (reference sequence). Trimming cost V 7 bases and J 2 bases, with 16 bases left between them. CDR3 residues: CASTPSFPSTDTQYF. The CDR3 DNA reads TGTGCCAGCACCCCTTCGTTCCCGTCCACAGATACGCAGTATTTT.

The rearrangement uses TRBV7-6 and TRBJ2-7; TRBD2 matches 9 bases. The CDR3 is 13 residues long. J gave up 5 bases and V 3 bases, and 2 bases lay outside the gene matches. Per germline, CDR1 SGHVS and CDR2 FNYEAQ. The CDR3 bases are TGTGCCAGCAGCTTCTCTAGCGGGAACGAGCAGTACTTC. As protein: CASSFSSGNEQYF.

In regard to this clone: The junction differs from germline at one of its ends, possibly a read error. The V call is TRBV7-7, the J call TRBJ2-1, with TRBD2 matching over 8 bases. CDR3 length equals 14 residues. CDR1 is SSHAT, CDR2 FNYEAQ, per germline (reference sequence). The CDR3 region is CASSLRAGVDEQFF. In nucleotides, the CDR3 is TGTGCTAGCAGCTTAAGAGCGGGAGTCGATGAGCAGTTCTTC.

The chain combines TRBV7-9 with TRBJ2-7; D gene ambiguous. Trimming cost V 4 bases and J 0 bases, with 13 bases left between them. This CDR3 has 15 residues. Germline V gene lookup returns CDR1 SEHNR and CDR2 FQNEAQ (reference sequence). The CDR3 sequence is CASSSVQRRSYEQYF. The CDR3 DNA reads as TGTGCCAGCAGCTCAGTACAGCGACGCTCCTACGAGCAGTACTTC.

The chain uses TRBV28 and TRBJ1-3; TRBD1 is a possible D gene (5 bases). Germline-derived CDR1 and CDR2 are MDHEN and SYDVKM. V gave up 6 bases and J gave up 10 bases, with 19 bases separating them. This CDR3 region has 14 residues. The CDR3, as DNA: TGTGCCAGCAGCCCCTCCCACAGGACCCTAACCATATATTTT. Encoded protein: CASSPSHRTLTIYF.

The rearrangement uses TRBV19 and TRBJ1-1, with D uncertain. The CDR3 loop spans 14 amino acids. Germline lookup yields CDR1 LNHDA and CDR2 SQIVND (reference sequence). Trimming took off 3 bases at V and 3 bases at J, with 11 bases between the two ends. The CDR3 reads CASSMVVVDTEAFF. CDR3 nucleotides: TGTGCCAGTAGTATGGTAGTGGTTGACACTGAAGCTTTCTTT.

The chain has TRBV5-8 and TRBJ2-7; TRBD1 matches at 8 bases. V was pared by 3 bases and J by 5 bases, with 1 base of the junction left unmatched. Germline V gene data show CDR1 as SGHTS and CDR2 as YDEGEE. This CDR3 is 12 amino acids long. CDR3: CASSWTGNEQYF. The CDR3 DNA is TGTGCCAGCAGCTGGACAGGGAACGAGCAGTACTTC.

V is TRBV9 and J is TRBJ2-4; TRBD2 matches 8 bases. V lost 3 bases to trimming and J lost 0 bases; unmatched junction nucleotides: 5. The CDR3 is 16 residues long. CDR1 is SGDLS and CDR2 is YYNGEE in the germline V gene. Here the CDR3 DNA reads TGTGCCAGCAGCGGATCTAGCGGGCTAGCCAAAAACATTCAGTACTTC. It codes for CASSGSSGLAKNIQYF.

The chain joins TRBV15 to TRBJ1-2; D not certain. This CDR3 comprises 15 residues. The V end was cut by 1 base, the J end by 4 bases, with 13 bases between. Germline CDR1 LNHNV, CDR2 YYDKDF (reference sequence). The CDR3 DNA reads TGTGCCACCAGCAGAGTGGCAGCCTCTCCCTATGGCTACACCTTC. It codes for CATSRVAASPYGYTF.

This chain joins TRBV18 and TRBJ2-7; no firm D call. Trimming took off 0 bases at V and 0 bases at J, with 15 bases between the two ends. CDR3 length equals 17 residues. Germline CDR1 and CDR2: KGHSH and LQKENI. The CDR3 DNA reads TGTGCCAGCTCACCACCACTCCCTCAAAGGTTCTCCTACGAGCAGTACTTC. Translation gives CASSPPLPQRFSYEQYF.

V and J are TRBV18 and TRBJ1-1; D gene unclear. CDR3 length: 15 amino acids. Germline V gene sequence: CDR1 KGHSH, CDR2 LQKENI. V lost 3 bases, J lost 7 bases, and 18 bases lay in between. The CDR3 bases are TGTGCCAGCTCACCGGAGCCGGGTTTGGACTTTGAAGCTTTCTTT. It specifies CASSPEPGLDFEAFF.

The V gene is TRBV11-2, the J gene TRBJ2-2, with 7 positions matching TRBD1. The CDR3 totals 17 residues. V shed 1 base, J shed 3 bases, and the junction held 8 bases outside the gene matches. In germline, CDR1 is SGHAT, CDR2 FQNNGV. CDR3 region: CASSLAGTAGDTGELFF. The DNA of the CDR3 is TGTGCCAGCAGCTTAGCCGGGACAGCTGGGGACACCGGGGAGCTGTTTTTT. Complete variable domain (other parts from reference TRBV11-2 and TRBJ2-2): EAGVAQSPRYKIIEKRQSVAFWCNPISGHATLYWYQQILGQGPKLLIQFQNNGVVDDSQLPKDRFSAERLKGVDSTLKIQPAKLEDSAVYLCASSLAGTAGDTGELFFGEGSRLTVL.

Of note for this clone: The same CDR3 arises from other DNA sequences in this sample as well. The chain carries TRBV27 and TRBJ1-1; possibly TRBD1 for D (6 bases). Per germline, CDR1 MNHEY and CDR2 SMNVEV (reference sequence). The V gene lost 2 bases and the J gene lost 5 bases, with 9 bases spanning the gap. The CDR3 is 13 amino acids. As DNA, the CDR3 is TGTGCCAGCAGTTTAGGGGGGCGTACTGAAGCTTTCTTT. This gives the protein CASSLGGRTEAFF.

V usage is TRBV4-2 and J usage is TRBJ1-1; D perhaps matches TRBD1 (5 bases). CDR3 length: 14 residues. Trimming took 4 bases from V and 1 from J, leaving 10 bases between them. Germline V lookup: CDR1 LGHNA, CDR2 YNFKEQ. The CDR3 DNA reads TGTGCCAGCAGCCCACGGGGGGGGAACACTGAAGCTTTCTTT. Translation gives CASSPRGGNTEAFF.

On this clone: At the DNA level, this CDR3 is encoded by other sequences in the same sample as well. The chain has TRBV7-9 and TRBJ1-5; D call uncertain. Trimming removed 1 base at V and 7 bases at J, with 5 bases between. The germline gives CDR1 SEHNR, CDR2 FQNEAQ (reference sequence). The CDR3 spans 12 residues. CDR3 amino acids: CASSLGPQPQHF. As DNA, the CDR3 is TGTGCCAGCAGCTTAGGCCCCCAGCCCCAGCATTTT. Full variable domain (remainder filled in from reference TRBV7-9 and TRBJ1-5): DTGVSQNPRHKITKRGQNVTFRCDPISEHNRLYWYRQTLGQGPEFLTYFQNEAQLEKSRLLSDRFSAERPKGSFSTLEIQRTEQGDSAMYLCASSLGPQPQHFGDGTRLSIL.

This clone was seen a handful of times. The V gene is TRBV27, the J gene TRBJ2-2; TRBD1 might be the D (6 bases). Looked up from germline, CDR1 is MNHEY and CDR2 is SMNVEV (reference sequence). The CDR3 has 13 amino acids. CDR3 coding DNA: TGTGCTACGCTGGACAGAAACACCGGGGAGCTGTTTTTT. This sequence encodes CATLDRNTGELFF.